The T cell receptor (beta chain) described here comes from a study of T-cell reconstitution after alpha-beta-depleted transplantation in children (dated by TCRdb to 2016 to 2017). Regarding the study in general: Using TCR repertoire profiling, the study quantitatively followed how T-cell immune reconstitution unfolded in children after TCRalphabeta/CD19-depleted allogeneic hematopoietic cell transplantation.

Library construction relied on PCR. Sequencing instrument: Illumina HiSeq 2500. Molecular barcoding was employed in the preparation of TCR libraries, with unique molecular identifiers being used to normalize TCRbeta repertoire quantification. The public reads were reprocessed in TCRdb via fastp at Q25 and MiXCR, keeping in-frame beta chains. Each entry is one CDR3 protein sequence, shown with its most common DNA and genes. Recorded for this sample are 70,000 to 95,000 distinct CDR3 sequences; 12% of them occurred a single time. Of the sample, approximately 15% falls within the top ten clones. The germline V end is reduced by 4 bases and the J end by 2 bases; junction bases left unmatched: 3. The CDR3, cysteine through phenylalanine, is 14 amino acids long. The CDR3 DNA has 42 bases and is translated from base 1. The table lists this clonotype with many counts. It lacks a known antigen. Base qualities are not provided; no much larger clone lies one nucleotide away.

The TCR sequence derives from a human donor who donated a stem cell graft to a child with inherited bone marrow failure. The starting material was PBMCs from the stem cell graft donor, obtained from the stem cell graft. The sequence joins TRBV12-3 or TRBV12-4 to TRBJ1-1; TRBD1 lines up with 8 middle nucleotides. The CDR3 has the sequence CASSSGTGNTEAFF. In nucleotide form, the sequence is TGTGCCAGCAGTTCGGGGACAGGTAACACTGAAGCTTTCTTT.